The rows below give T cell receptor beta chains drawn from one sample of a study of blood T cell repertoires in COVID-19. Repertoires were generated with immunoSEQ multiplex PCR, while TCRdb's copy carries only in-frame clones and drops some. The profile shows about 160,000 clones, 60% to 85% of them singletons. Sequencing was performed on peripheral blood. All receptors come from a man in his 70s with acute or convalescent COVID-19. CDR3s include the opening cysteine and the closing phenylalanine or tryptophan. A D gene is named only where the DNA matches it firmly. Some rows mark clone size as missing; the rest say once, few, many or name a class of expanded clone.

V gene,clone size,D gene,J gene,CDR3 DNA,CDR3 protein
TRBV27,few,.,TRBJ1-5,TGTGCCAGCAGTTTATCGTGGGGGGACAGCAATCAGCCCCAGCATTTT,CASSLSWGDSNQPQHF
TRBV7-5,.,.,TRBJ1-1,TGTGCCAGGGACAGGGGGCGGAACACTGAAGCTTTCTTT,CARDRGRNTEAFF
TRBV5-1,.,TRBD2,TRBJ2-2,TGCGCCAGCATGGGCGATAGCGGGACCGGGGAGCTGTTTTTT,CASMGDSGTGELFF
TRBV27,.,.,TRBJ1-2,TGTGCCAGCAGCCTAGAGGGAGGGACTGGCTACACCTTC,CASSLEGGTGYTF
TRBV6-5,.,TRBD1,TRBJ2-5,TGTGCCAGCACCCCCGGGACAGCCCGGGAGACCCAGTACTTC,CASTPGTARETQYF
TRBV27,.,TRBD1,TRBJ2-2,TGTGCCAGCAGTTTACGGGCGCCGGGACAGGGGAGACCCGGGGAGCTGTTTTTT,CASSLRAPGQGRPGELFF
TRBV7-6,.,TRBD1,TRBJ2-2,TGTGCCAGCAGCTCCACAGGGGGCCACGGGGAGCTGTTTTTT,CASSSTGGHGELFF
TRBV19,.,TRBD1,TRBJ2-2,TGTGCCAGTAGGGACAGGGGGAACACCGGGGAGCTGTTTTTT,CASRDRGNTGELFF
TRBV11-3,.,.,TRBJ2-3,TGTGCCAGCAGCTTAGCAATAGGGGGCACAGATACGCAGTATTTT,CASSLAIGGTDTQYF
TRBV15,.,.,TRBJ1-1,TGTGCCACCAGCACGGGAGGCACTGAAGCTTTCTTT,CATSTGGTEAFF
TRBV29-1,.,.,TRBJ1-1,TGCAGCGTTGATTCAGGACAGTTGAACACTGAAGCTTTCTTT,CSVDSGQLNTEAFF
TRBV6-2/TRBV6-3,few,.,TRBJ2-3,TGTGCCAGCAGCTCGACGACAGGCGGCAGCACAGATACGCAGTATTTT,CASSSTTGGSTDTQYF
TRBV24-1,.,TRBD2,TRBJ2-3,TGTGCCACCAGTGATTTAAGACTAGCGGGAGGAGATACGCAGTATTTT,CATSDLRLAGGDTQYF
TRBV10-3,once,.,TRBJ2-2,TGTGCCCTCCGTGAAGCGGAGAACACCGGGGAGCTGTTTTTT,CALREAENTGELFF
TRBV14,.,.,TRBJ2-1,TGTGCCAGCAGCCAATTTCTTACAGTTAAAATCTACAATGAGCAGTTCTTC,CASSQFLTVKIYNEQFF
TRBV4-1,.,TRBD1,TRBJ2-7,TGCGCCAGCAGCCCCGGGACAGGGGGCGGCTACGAGCAGTACTTC,CASSPGTGGGYEQYF
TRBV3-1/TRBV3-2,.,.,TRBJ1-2,TGTGCCAGCAGCCAAGAACATGGCTACTATGGCTACACCTTC,CASSQEHGYYGYTF
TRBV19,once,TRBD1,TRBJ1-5,TGTGCCAGTGCGGGACAGGGAAGCAATCAGCCCCAGCATTTT,CASAGQGSNQPQHF
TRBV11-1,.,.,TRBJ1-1,TGTGCCAGCACCCGACAGAGGAACACTGAAGCTTTCTTT,CASTRQRNTEAFF
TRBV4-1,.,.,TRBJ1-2,TGCGCCAGCAGCGAGGAAGTTAACTATGGCTACACCTTC,CASSEEVNYGYTF
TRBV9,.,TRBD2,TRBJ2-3,TGTGCCAGCAGCGTAGCGCTAGCGGGAGGCCACCAGTATTTT,CASSVALAGGHQYF
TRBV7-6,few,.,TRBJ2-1,TGTGCCAGCAGCCTCGAGGTGGGCTACAATGAGCAGTTCTTC,CASSLEVGYNEQFF
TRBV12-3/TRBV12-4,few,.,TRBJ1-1,TGTGCCAGCAGTCCCACACAGAACACTGAAGCTTTCTTT,CASSPTQNTEAFF
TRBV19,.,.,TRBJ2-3,TGTGCCAGTAGTTCCAGTCCATCCACAGATACGCAGTATTTT,CASSSSPSTDTQYF
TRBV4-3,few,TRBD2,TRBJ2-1,TGCGCCAGCAGCCAAGGAGCTAGCGGGAGGCTCAATGAGCAGTTCTTC,CASSQGASGRLNEQFF